The present T cell receptor (beta chain) was sequenced within a study of cytomegalovirus exposure and HLA in healthy donors. The PCR made use of 60 Vbeta and 13 Jbeta primers. Only in-frame clones appear in the TCRdb table, and some are missing; sequencing was by immunoSEQ multiplex PCR. Altogether approximately 300,000 clones are present, 80% being singletons, with the ten largest covering approximately 0.3%. Germline loops: CDR1 SGHKS, CDR2 YYEKEE (reference sequence). V was pared by 4 bases and J by 8 bases, with 9 bases of the junction left unmatched. There are 14 residues in the CDR3. Study outcomes and limitations: Roughly uniform depth of sequencing across donors was assumed in presence/absence analyses.

Concerning this clone itself: What it binds is unknown.

The V gene is TRBV5-5, the J gene TRBJ1-2, with 9 bases matching TRBD1. Sequencing used PBMCs. The clonotype originates from a girl aged 2-9 years in good health and CMV-seronegative. Here the CDR3 reads CASSPGTGFYGYTF. DNA for the CDR3: TGTGCCAGCAGCCCCGGGACAGGGTTTTACGGCTACACCTTC.